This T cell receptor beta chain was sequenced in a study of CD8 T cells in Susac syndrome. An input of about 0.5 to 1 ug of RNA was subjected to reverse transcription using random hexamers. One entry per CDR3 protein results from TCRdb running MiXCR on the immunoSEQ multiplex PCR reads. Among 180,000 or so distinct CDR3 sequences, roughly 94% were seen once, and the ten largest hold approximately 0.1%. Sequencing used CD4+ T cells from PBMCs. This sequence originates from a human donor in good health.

The CDR3, as DNA: TGTGCCAGCAGTTACCGGACAGGGGAGTTTAGCACTGAAGCTTTCTTT. Encoded protein: CASSYRTGEFSTEAFF. The J gene is TRBJ1-1, the V gene TRBV6-5; 9 bases match TRBD1. Germline V gene data show CDR1 as MNHEY and CDR2 as SVGAGI. J was trimmed by 4 bases and V by 2 bases; bases with no gene match: 8. The CDR3 is made up of 16 amino acids.